The clone carrying this T cell receptor beta chain was counted only a few times. This entry belongs to a study of T-cell reconstitution after alpha-beta-depleted transplantation in children. V trimming: 2 bases; J trimming: 1 base; junction bases outside the gene matches: 4. Per the germline V gene, CDR1 is SGHRS and CDR2 is YFSETQ. This CDR3 is built from 16 residues. The authors prepared the TCRbeta library with unique molecular identifiers. Each CDR3 protein is one row after TCRdb ran MiXCR on the PCR reads. The sample holds approximately 500,000 distinct CDR3 sequences; roughly a tenth are singletons and the top ten take around 2.2%.

This chain joins TRBV5-1 and TRBJ2-1, with TRBD2 identical over 9 bases. The specimen comprised PBMCs, sampled before TCRalphabeta/CD19-depleted stem cell transplant. This clonotype was obtained from a child aged 2-15 years with inherited bone marrow failure, due to receive a stem cell transplant. In DNA, the CDR3 is TGCGCCAGCAGCTTCCAAGCGGGAGGTTCCTACAATGAGCAGTTCTTC. Translation: CASSFQAGGSYNEQFF. Complete variable domain (other parts from reference TRBV5-1 and TRBJ2-1): KAGVTQTPRYLIKTRGQQVTLSCSPISGHRSVSWYQQTPGQGLQFLFEYFSETQRNKGNFPGRFSGRQFSNSRSEMNVSTLELGDSALYLCASSFQAGGSYNEQFFGPGTRLTVL.